This T cell receptor beta chain appears in the sequencing data of a study of blood T cell repertoires in COVID-19. The wider study: There were acute and convalescent COVID-19 samples, and they came from the United States, Italy and Spain.

The CDR3 sequence is 19 residues long. A Seattle source enrolled patients during active infection and followed them longitudinally. Method: immunoSEQ multiplex PCR; TCRdb's copy keeps in-frame clones and lacks some. The data contain 400,000 or so clones, approximately 89% of them seen just once; the ten biggest clones take up 1.5% to 1.8%. The receptor was derived from a woman aged 40-49 years with COVID-19, enrolled during active disease. What was sequenced was peripheral blood. The chain is built from TRBV21-1 and TRBJ1-2; the table gives TRBD1 as D, unverified against the DNA. TRBV21-1 is noted as a pseudogene. The CDR3 DNA is TGTGCCAGCAGCGGAAACAGGGGGCCGTACTCCTCAGCTAACTATGGCTACACCTTC. Protein product: CASSGNRGPYSSANYGYTF.